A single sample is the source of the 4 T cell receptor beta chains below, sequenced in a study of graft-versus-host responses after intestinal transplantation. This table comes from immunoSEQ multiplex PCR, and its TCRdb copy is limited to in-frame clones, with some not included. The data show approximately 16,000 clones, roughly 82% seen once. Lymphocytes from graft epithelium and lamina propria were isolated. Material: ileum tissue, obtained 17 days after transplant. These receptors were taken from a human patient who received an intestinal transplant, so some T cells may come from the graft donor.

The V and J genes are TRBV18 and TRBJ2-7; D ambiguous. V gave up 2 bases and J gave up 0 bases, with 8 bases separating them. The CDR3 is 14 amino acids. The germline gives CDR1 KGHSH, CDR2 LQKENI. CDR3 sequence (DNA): TGTGCCAGCTCACCAGGATTTAACTCCTACGAGCAGTACTTC. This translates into CASSPGFNSYEQYF.

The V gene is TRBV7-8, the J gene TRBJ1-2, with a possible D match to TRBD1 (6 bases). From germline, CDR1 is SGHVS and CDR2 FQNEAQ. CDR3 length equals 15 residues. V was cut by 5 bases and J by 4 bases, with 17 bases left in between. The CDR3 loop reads CASSRNRDILYGYTF. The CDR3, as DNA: TGTGCCAGCAGCAGGAACCGGGACATCCTCTATGGCTACACCTTC. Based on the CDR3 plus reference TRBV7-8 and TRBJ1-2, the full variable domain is GAGVSQSPRYKVAKRGQDVALRCDPISGHVSLFWYQQALGQGPEFLTYFQNEAQLDKSGLPSDRFFAERPEGSVSTLKIQRTQQEDSAVYLCASSRNRDILYGYTFGSGTRLTVV.

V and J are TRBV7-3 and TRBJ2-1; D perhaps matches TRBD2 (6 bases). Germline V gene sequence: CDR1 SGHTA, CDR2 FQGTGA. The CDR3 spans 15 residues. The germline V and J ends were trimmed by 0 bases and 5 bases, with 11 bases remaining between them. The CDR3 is CASSLTREPHNEQFF. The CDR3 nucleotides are TGTGCCAGCAGCTTAACGCGGGAACCGCACAATGAGCAGTTCTTC.

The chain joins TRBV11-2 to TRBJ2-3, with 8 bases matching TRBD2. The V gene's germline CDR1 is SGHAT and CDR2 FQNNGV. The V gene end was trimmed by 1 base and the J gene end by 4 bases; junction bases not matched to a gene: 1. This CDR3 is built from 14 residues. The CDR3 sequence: CASSLAGGADTQYF. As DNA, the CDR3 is TGTGCCAGCAGCTTAGCGGGAGGGGCAGATACGCAGTATTTT.